The clone carrying this T cell receptor (beta chain) was seen only a few times. Its antigen is unknown. The data derive from a study of identical twins. Study-level points and caveats: Excess twin sharing in beta out-of-frame sequences was weaker.

From germline, CDR1 is MGHRA and CDR2 YSYEKL. The CDR3 has 19 amino acids. The V and J ends lost 4 bases and 9 bases respectively, with 31 bases between them. TCRdb processed the 5' RACE reads anew with MiXCR; each CDR3 protein has one entry. The table has 750,000 to 950,000 distinct CDR3 sequences, roughly an eighth seen once; the top ten hold around 1.5%. There were only healthy Caucasians among the donors. The sample was also linked to a second study, of yellow fever vaccine responses in identical twins. From that paper: Twins reportedly showed a vaccine T cell response that seemed partly convergent and partly personalized.

The sequencing sample was made of PBMCs. This chain joins TRBV4-1 and TRBJ2-1; D is possibly TRBD1 (5 bases). The receptor was isolated from a woman aged 18-29 years in good health. The CDR3 is CASSPQKGPGRWPPAEQFF. CDR3 DNA sequence: TGCGCCAGCAGCCCACAAAAGGGGCCGGGCCGATGGCCCCCGGCTGAGCAGTTCTTC.